This TCR beta chain derives from a study of CD8+ T cells in alopecia areata. Study overall: The duration of tofacitinib was 6 to 18 months, with 6 months off drug afterward.

Study outcomes and limitations: Numerous expanded lesional clones remained in scalp and blood during tofacitinib. The study found TCR sharing across patients less clear than in mice, possibly for HLA reasons.

In each case, RNA was isolated and then reverse transcribed into cDNA as the sequencing template. The assay was immunoSEQ multiplex PCR, and TCRdb's table has in-frame clones only and misses some. Of about 210,000 clones in the sample, approximately 57% were seen once. This clone was observed a handful of times. Its antigen is unknown. The V end lost 3 bases, the J end lost 2 bases, and 5 bases lay between the germline ends. The CDR3 consists of 13 residues. Looked up from germline, CDR1 is MNHNS and CDR2 is SASEGT. The treatment is: oral pan-JAK inhibitor, 5-10 mg twice daily. The chain employs TRBV6-1 and TRBJ1-3; D ambiguous. The sequence derives from a human donor with alopecia areata. Sequenced here: CD4+ T cells sorted from blood, sampled at week 4, from a patient treated with tofacitinib. The CDR3, as DNA: TGTGCCAGCAGTGATCTAGCTGGAAACACCATATATTTT. As protein: CASSDLAGNTIYF.